The clone carrying this T cell receptor beta chain was detected only a few times. Preparation of the TCRbeta library involved a method that used unique molecular identifiers. TCRdb re-analysed the PCR reads in MiXCR, keeping a single row per CDR3 protein. This table holds about 410,000 distinct CDR3 sequences, roughly 20% found once. This sample is drawn from a study of T-cell reconstitution after alpha-beta-depleted transplantation in children. From germline, CDR1 is SGHRS and CDR2 YFSETQ. The CDR3 totals 16 residues. The germline V and J ends were trimmed by 4 bases and 0 bases, with 11 bases remaining between them.

The chain recombines TRBV5-1 with TRBJ2-6; perhaps D is TRBD1 or TRBD2 (5 bases each). The input for sequencing was PBMCs from the stem cell graft donor, taken from the stem cell graft. The receptor comes from a human donor who donated a stem cell graft to a child with acute myeloid leukemia. Here the CDR3 DNA reads TGCGCCAGCAGCCGGGGACGGGACTCTGGGGCCAACGTCCTGACTTTC. Its translation: CASSRGRDSGANVLTF.